The source of this TCR beta chain is a study of cytomegalovirus exposure and HLA in healthy donors. General study results and limits: Looking again later, the authors saw that most CMV-associated TCR beta chains seemed HLA-restricted. About 90% or about 30% of the time was how often most TCR beta V segments were productive, according to an earlier analysis.

The V gene's germline CDR1 is SNHLY and CDR2 FYNNEI. Trimming removed 3 bases from V and 3 bases from J, with 9 bases in between. This CDR3 has 13 residues. Comment on this clone: Its antigen is unknown.

60 Vbeta and 13 Jbeta primers were used in PCR. Clones were sequenced by immunoSEQ multiplex PCR, and TCRdb holds only the in-frame ones, with some missing. The sample's table shows fewer than 150,000 clones. This sequence was found in a woman in her sixties or seventies in good health and CMV-seronegative. The sample was PBMCs. The chain uses TRBV2 and TRBJ2-7, with D perhaps TRBD2 (5 bases). The CDR3 DNA reads as TGTGCCAGCAGTGACACTAGATACTACGAGCAGTACTTC. This encodes CASSDTRYYEQYF.